This T cell receptor beta chain was sequenced during a study of breast tumors, draining lymph nodes, adjacent tissues. In TCRdb, the multiplex PCR reads were re-called with MiXCR into one record per CDR3 protein. The sample has about 100,000 distinct CDR3 sequences; approximately 21% are singletons. Study-level points and caveats: Tumor repertoires ranked between lymph nodes and nontumor tissue in diversity, with V and J gene preferences. Luminal-like breast cancer showed significantly higher tumor–nontumor repertoire similarity than basal-like. That most tumor T cells come from lymph nodes remained unproven. The data were judged consistent with most tumor T cells coming from lymph node and expanding in tumor.

Samples came from axillary lymph nodes draining the breast cancer. Germline assignment: CDR1 MNHNS and CDR2 SASEGT. V was pared by 5 bases and J by 0 bases, with 14 bases between. The length of the CDR3 is 16 residues. This clonotype was counted only a few times. The antigen is not known. This TCR came from a female donor with breast cancer. Some clones in this sample may be carry-over from other donors' samples. The sample was axillary lymph node tissue. V and J are TRBV6-1 and TRBJ2-1, with D possibly matching TRBD1 (6 bases). CDR3: CASSTLTGSSYNEQFF. CDR3 in DNA: TGTGCCAGCAGTACTCTAACAGGGAGCTCCTACAATGAGCAGTTCTTC.